This T cell receptor (beta chain) appears in the sequencing data of a study of beta chain features in type 1 diabetes (dated by TCRdb to between 2017 and 2018). At the level of the whole study: Patients and healthy donors did not differ in mean age, gender distribution, total cell number or subset yield. A total of approximately 110,000,000 sorted cells were examined across all samples, and a strong correlation was observed between cell number per subset and RNA yield. In the study, TCRB repertoires of sorted circulating CD4+ T cell subsets from recently diagnosed type 1 diabetes patients were compared with those of matched healthy donors. Regulatory and stem cell-like memory subsets were obtained from only 8 patients and roughly 8 healthy donors, while naive and central memory subsets were obtained from all 30 or so donors.

A single peripheral blood draw of about 116 mL on average was collected from each donor into heparinised tubes. Using a panel that included CD45RO, CCR7, CD25, CD127, CD95 and CD27, naive, central memory, regulatory and stem cell-like memory CD4+ T cells were sorted on a BD FACSAria II. All sorted populations exceeded 95% purity. PBMCs were isolated right away by Lymphoprep density gradient centrifugation and were stained directly, without culture. Samples were stained and sorted in pairs, with one healthy donor and one patient per experiment, so that batch effects were minimized. Concerning this clone itself: The clone's antigen remains unknown. Base qualities are not recorded, but no much larger clone differs from it by a single base.

Findings and caveats that apply to the study as a whole: Naive, central memory and regulatory TCRB repertoires appeared more similar among patients than among healthy donors. At VDJ recombination sites, patients with type 1 diabetes made fewer insertions and deleted more nucleotides, a pattern implying thymic rearrangement abnormalities. Because the HLA sub-analyses included only small numbers of individuals, any influence of HLA type on TCRB rearrangement was left unresolved. PCR may preferentially amplify shorter templates, but because patient and control samples were amplified and corrected together, any resulting skew would affect both groups equally. A moderate but significant shortening of TCRB CDR3 length was observed in type 1 diabetes patients in all four CD4+ subsets. Because cDNA was sequenced instead of genomic DNA, highly expressing activated cells could be over-represented, though the groups showed no difference in activation or CD3 levels.

Between the V and J ends, shortened by 3 bases and 7 bases respectively, the junction contains 17 bases. The CDR3 spans 15 residues, from the cysteine through the phenylalanine. Only the CDR3 DNA is retained, 45 bases long and in frame from the first base. The germline V gene encodes CDR1 SGDLS and CDR2 YYNGEE. The entire amount of isolated RNA was reverse transcribed using the High Capacity cDNA Reverse Transcription Kit, so the sequenced TCRB transcripts were expressed ones. Deep immunoSEQ sequencing was applied to naive, central memory and regulatory T cell samples, giving an average of about 3.57 million total reads per sample. After sorted cells were lysed in RLT buffer, RNA was extracted with DNase-treated RNeasy Micro or Mini kits, with the choice depending on cell number. Each cell subset was processed separately to prevent cross-contamination, with patient and healthy donor samples processed together. Using the immunoSEQ multiplex PCR, TCRB sequences were amplified from cDNA into 87-bp fragments spanning the CDR3 region. Sequencing of the amplicons was done on the Illumina HiSeq platform. In the authors' own workflow: Synthetic template baselines were used to correct PCR bias computationally, reads within Hamming distance 2 were collapsed together, and singletons that could not be merged were discarded. Reads were aligned to IMGT to assign V, D and J genes, CDR3 length, and insertions or deletions at six rearrangement sites. Within each subset, clonotype counts were normalized to the number of sorted cells before true diversity and Gini coefficients were calculated with the tcR R package. The overlap coefficient, calculated on TCRB nucleotide sequences, was used to quantify repertoire sharing. TCRdb's version of the immuneACCESS table is confined to in-frame rearrangements and falls short of the full clone set. An unresolved V gene accounts for under half of the shortfall where checked; the remainder is of unknown origin. V, J and clone size reflect that table, while D and trimming were determined from the DNA. The sample contains 35,000 to 45,000 clones, approximately 60% of them found a single time. The leading ten clones occupy approximately 1.7% of the sample.

The rearrangement combines TRBV9 with TRBJ2-1; the D gene is perhaps TRBD2, from 7 matching bases. This TCR was sampled from a man between 25 and 39 years old with type 1 diabetes. Some clones in this sample may be carry-over from other donors' samples. Sequencing input: Tregs from blood. Explained via the paper, the cell subset or site label denotes: regulatory CD4+ T cells. The DNA sequence follows: TGTGCCAGCAGCGCCTGGGGGGGCTACAGGAATGAGCAGTTCTTC. Protein translation: CASSAWGGYRNEQFF.